Described below is a single TCR beta chain sequence and its context. The identical CDR3 is also encoded by other nucleotide sequences in the sample. Sequencing used immunoSEQ multiplex PCR; TCRdb keeps in-frame clones, though not all of them. The sample carries approximately 500,000 clones, around 85% recorded once. Trimming shortened V by 0 bases and J by 0 bases, and 14 bases separated the two germline ends. The germline CDR1 and CDR2 sequences are SGHTA and FQGNSA. This CDR3 region has 17 residues. Specified treatment: 19 received Ad26.COV2.S at low or high dose, single or two shots; 5 received placebo; per-sample allocation not given. The study sampled participants on day 63 after the first vaccine or placebo injection. These data belong to a study of Ad26.COV2.S vaccination and SARS-CoV-2 variants. At the level of the study: Donor got 5x10^10 or 1x10^11 viral particles of Ad26.COV2.S.

V gene TRBV7-2 combines with J gene TRBJ1-1; maybe TRBD1 (5 bases). Sample: peripheral blood, taken in a trial of Ad26.COV2.S vaccine versus placebo. The receptor's source is a person between 18 and 65 years old who received the Ad26.COV2.S COVID-19 vaccine or a placebo. The CDR3 DNA reads as TGTGCCAGCAGCTTAGCTCCCCCGACAGCCCTGAACACTGAAGCTTTCTTT. It yields the protein CASSLAPPTALNTEAFF.